This T cell receptor (beta chain) stems from a study of identical twins. As for this clonotype: Its specificity is not known. One end of the junction does not line up with germline, which may come from a read error.

In every case, the donor was a healthy Caucasian. Notes on the study in general: The study found excess low generation probability among twin-shared out-of-frame alpha sequences. Beta out-of-frame sequences showed weaker excess sharing between twins.

The germline V gene encodes CDR1 SNHLY and CDR2 FYNNEI. The CDR3 is 14 residues long. TCRdb itself ran the 5' RACE reads through MiXCR, one entry per CDR3 protein. The table shows hundreds of thousands of distinct CDR3 sequences, with less than 9% occurring only once. These data also formed part of another study, on yellow fever vaccine responses in identical twins.

The chain uses TRBV2 and TRBJ2-3, with D maybe TRBD1 (6 bases). The source is a woman between 18 and 29 years old in good health. Material: PBMCs. The CDR3 protein is CASEKDRSTNTQYF. DNA of the CDR3: TGTGCCAGCGAGAAGGACAGAAGCACAAATACGCAGTATTTT.